These 31 T cell receptor beta chains were all obtained from the same sample, sequenced in a study of beta chain features in type 1 diabetes. Expressed TCRB transcripts were sequenced after all isolated RNA was converted to cDNA. Here immunoSEQ multiplex PCR was the method, and the copy in TCRdb shows in-frame clones only, minus some. This sample carries around 450,000 clones, roughly 11% of them seen once, and the ten largest clones take about 0.045%. Sequences were obtained from naive CD4+ T cells from blood. Every receptor here comes from a woman under 30 in good health.

The rearrangement links TRBV7-2 to TRBJ1-1; D remains ambiguous. The V gene lost 1 base and the J gene lost 0 bases, with 9 bases spanning the gap. Germline V gene data show CDR1 as SGHTA and CDR2 as FQGNSA. This CDR3 has 15 amino acids. DNA for the CDR3: TGTGCCAGCAGCTTAGTTCCGACCCTGAACACTGAAGCTTTCTTT. Its translation is CASSLVPTLNTEAFF.

V is TRBV19 and J is TRBJ2-3; 10 nucleotides align to TRBD2. The V segment lost 2 bases and the J segment 5 bases; nucleotides outside the gene matches: 7. This CDR3 has 16 amino acids. CDR1 and CDR2 (germline): LNHDA, SQIVND (reference sequence). CDR3 residues: CASSITGLAGEDTQYF. CDR3 sequence (DNA): TGTGCCAGTAGTATAACAGGGCTAGCGGGAGAAGATACGCAGTATTTT.

This chain joins TRBV7-3 and TRBJ2-4; 9 bases match TRBD1. Germline lookup yields CDR1 SGHTA and CDR2 FQGTGA. CDR3 size: 20 residues. With V trimmed by 2 bases and J by 1 base, 15 bases remained unmatched. The CDR3 here is CASSLVGTGQTVKAKNIQYF. CDR3 coding DNA: TGTGCCAGCAGCTTAGTCGGGACAGGGCAGACCGTGAAGGCCAAAAACATTCAGTACTTC.

This clone came up a few times. V and J are TRBV29-1 and TRBJ2-5, with D uncertain. CDR1 is SQVTM and CDR2 is ANQGSEA in the germline V gene. Trimming pared 6 bases from V and 2 bases from J, leaving 10 bases between. The CDR3 loop spans 12 amino acids. CDR3 residues: CSVDSDQETQYF. In DNA form, the CDR3 reads TGCAGCGTAGATTCTGATCAAGAGACCCAGTACTTC.

The chain links TRBV5-4 to TRBJ2-7, with D possibly being TRBD1 (6 bases). CDR1 and CDR2 from the germline V gene are SGHNT and YYREEE (reference sequence). The CDR3 loop spans 13 amino acids. V shed 0 bases and J shed 6 bases, with 10 bases lying between them. In nucleotides, the CDR3 is TGTGCCAGCAGCTTGGATTCCAGGGGCGAGCAGTACGTC. Protein product: CASSLDSRGEQYV.

The V gene is TRBV7-8, the J gene TRBJ1-1, with D perhaps TRBD1 (5 bases). CDR1 is SGHVS and CDR2 is FQNEAQ in the germline V gene. With 5 bases removed from V and 0 bases from J, the gap between germline ends came to 13 bases. The CDR3 spans 15 residues. The CDR3 bases are TGTGCCAGCAGCCCAGGCCCGACAGTGAACACTGAAGCTTTCTTT. As protein: CASSPGPTVNTEAFF.

This clone turned up a few times. The chain joins TRBV13 to TRBJ2-5, with D perhaps TRBD2 (5 bases). The CDR3 is made up of 13 amino acids. Germline CDR1 and CDR2: PRHDT and FYEKMQ (reference sequence). The V end was cut by 4 bases, the J end by 5 bases, with 11 bases between. CDR3 loop: CASSSRLTETQYF. The CDR3 nucleotides read TGTGCCAGCAGCTCCCGACTAACGGAGACCCAGTACTTC.

V usage is TRBV28 and J usage is TRBJ1-2; D call uncertain. The CDR3 consists of 13 residues. V lost 3 bases and J 3 bases, leaving 8 bases between the germline ends. From germline, CDR1 is MDHEN and CDR2 SYDVKM. CDR3 region: CASSFSLYYGYTF. As DNA, the CDR3 is TGTGCCAGCAGTTTTAGCTTGTACTATGGCTACACCTTC.

This clone has more than one count but fewer than ten. V usage is TRBV7-3 and J usage is TRBJ2-3; D is uncertain. CDR1 is SGHTA and CDR2 is FQGTGA in the germline V gene. The CDR3 sequence is 15 residues long. V lost 5 bases, J lost 0 bases, and 12 bases lay in between. DNA of the CDR3: TGTGCCAGCAGCGTAAAAGGCCAGAGCACAGATACGCAGTATTTT. Translating gives CASSVKGQSTDTQYF.

This chain joins TRBV19 and TRBJ2-6; D remains ambiguous. CDR3 length: 15 residues. Deletions cut 5 bases from V and 2 bases from J, with 10 bases between. The germline V gene has CDR1 LNHDA and CDR2 SQIVND (reference sequence). DNA for the CDR3: TGTGCCAGTAGTCTTCGTATTCCTGGGGCCAACGTCCTGACTTTC. This encodes CASSLRIPGANVLTF.

This clone has only a few counts. The gene calls are TRBV2 and TRBJ2-2, with D unclear. Trimming took 9 bases from V and 5 from J, leaving 13 bases between them. Germline CDR1 SNHLY, CDR2 FYNNEI. The CDR3 has 13 residues. The CDR3 spells CASKPSSTGELFF. As DNA, the CDR3 is TGTGCCAGTAAGCCCAGTTCTACCGGGGAGCTGTTTTTT.

The chain couples TRBV7-6 to TRBJ2-1; no reliable D call. The CDR3 totals 13 residues. Trimming removed 2 bases from V and 3 bases from J, with 5 bases in between. The V gene's germline CDR1 is SGHVS and CDR2 FNYEAQ. The CDR3 sequence: CASSLQVYNEQFF. The CDR3 nucleotides read TGTGCCAGCAGCTTACAGGTCTACAATGAGCAGTTCTTC.

The chain recombines TRBV6-5 with TRBJ2-6, with D possibly called TRBD1 or TRBD2 (5 bases each). Trimming left V 2 bases short and J 16 bases short, with 15 bases between. CDR1 and CDR2 (germline): MNHEY, SVGAGI. The CDR3 sequence is 13 residues long. CDR3 amino acids: CASSYPGAPHLTF. The DNA for the CDR3 is TGTGCCAGCAGTTACCCCGGGGCACCCCATCTGACTTTC.

This clone appeared a few times. The chain recombines TRBV6-6 with TRBJ1-3, with D unclear. Germline loops: CDR1 MNHNY, CDR2 SVGAGI (reference sequence). Trimming stripped 5 bases from V and 0 bases from J, with 14 bases between. The CDR3 is 16 amino acids. The CDR3: CASSPRLMSSGNTIYF. The CDR3 bases are TGTGCCAGCAGTCCAAGACTGATGAGCTCTGGAAACACCATATATTTT.

The genes are TRBV2 and TRBJ2-4; 14 positions agree with TRBD2. The V segment lost 7 bases and the J segment 12 bases; nucleotides outside the gene matches: 5. Germline V gives CDR1 SNHLY, CDR2 FYNNEI. The CDR3 spans 13 residues. CDR3: CASTGLAGAPQYF. Written as DNA, the CDR3 is TGTGCCAGCACGGGACTAGCGGGGGCACCTCAGTACTTC.

In this sample, this clone turned up a few times. The chain uses TRBV2 and TRBJ2-7; a possible D gene is TRBD2 (5 bases). V lost 6 bases to trimming and J lost 2 bases, with 11 bases between them. The CDR3 extends over 13 amino acids. The V gene's germline CDR1 is SNHLY and CDR2 FYNNEI. CDR3 amino acids: CASRDPGTYEQYV. CDR3 sequence (DNA): TGTGCCAGCAGGGATCCGGGAACCTACGAGCAGTACGTC.

This clone was detected a few times. This chain uses TRBV25-1 with TRBJ2-5; the match to TRBD2 covers 7 bases. In germline, CDR1 is MGHDK, CDR2 SYGVNS. J was trimmed by 4 bases and V by 0 bases; bases with no gene match: 8. This CDR3 comprises 16 residues. The CDR3 coding sequence is TGTGCCAGCAGTGAATACTTGGCGGGAGCGAGAGAGACCCAGTACTTC. Translated, it gives CASSEYLAGARETQYF.

The chain joins TRBV4-1 to TRBJ2-3, with D possibly TRBD1 on 6 matching bases. The CDR3 is 16 amino acids. Germline V gives CDR1 MGHRA, CDR2 YSYEKL. Between the trimmed V and J ends, which lost 6 bases and 1 base, there was a span of 17 bases. In DNA, the CDR3 is TGCGCCAGCAGTTCAACAGGGAGCACTGGCACAGATACGCAGTATTTT. Amino acid sequence: CASSSTGSTGTDTQYF.

The chain recombines TRBV19 with TRBJ2-5; no definite D call. The germline gives CDR1 LNHDA, CDR2 SQIVND (reference sequence). V was trimmed by 5 bases and J by 7 bases, leaving 14 bases between them. CDR3 length equals 13 residues. This chain's CDR3 is CASSLSPSGTQYF. CDR3 nucleotide sequence: TGTGCCAGTAGTCTGTCGCCGTCAGGGACCCAGTACTTC.

The table lists this clone with a few counts. V usage is TRBV7-3 and J usage is TRBJ2-7; D possibly corresponds to TRBD2 (5 bases). CDR1 is SGHTA and CDR2 is FQGTGA in the germline V gene. V lost 5 bases, J lost 5 bases, and 13 bases lay in between. The CDR3 consists of 13 residues. In nucleotides, the CDR3 is TGTGCCAGCAGCAAAGGAGGAGTAAACGAGCAGTACTTC. Amino acid sequence: CASSKGGVNEQYF.

This chain uses TRBV7-9 with TRBJ2-4, with D tentatively TRBD1 (6 bases). V was shortened by 4 bases and J by 0 bases, with 13 bases between the two germline ends. Germline lookup yields CDR1 SEHNR and CDR2 FQNEAQ (reference sequence). The CDR3 totals 16 residues. This chain's CDR3 is CASSSRQDLAKNIQYF. The CDR3 coding sequence is TGTGCCAGCAGCTCCAGACAGGACCTAGCCAAAAACATTCAGTACTTC.

In this sample, this clone turned up a few times. This chain uses TRBV21-1 with TRBJ1-2. TRBV21-1 is assigned pseudogene status. CDR3 length equals 12 residues. CDR3: CASRRTSLSETF. The DNA for the CDR3 is TGTGCCAGCAGACGGACCTCCCTATCGGAGACCTTC.

This clone has a handful of counts. This chain connects TRBV7-9 to TRBJ2-2; D remains ambiguous. The ends were cut back, 5 bases at V and 3 bases at J, with 10 bases in the middle. The CDR3 consists of 14 residues. Germline V gene data show CDR1 as SEHNR and CDR2 as FQNEAQ (reference sequence). The CDR3 loop reads CASSPRTHTGELFF. CDR3 DNA: TGTGCCAGCAGCCCCCGTACCCACACCGGGGAGCTGTTTTTT.

This clone has just a few counts. The same CDR3 can be traced to other DNA sequences in this sample. The CDR3 reads CASSPSSSYNEQFF. The CDR3, as DNA: TGTGCCAGCTCACCATCGAGCTCCTACAATGAGCAGTTCTTC. The chain couples TRBV18 to TRBJ2-1; D remains ambiguous. CDR1 is KGHSH, CDR2 LQKENI, per germline. This CDR3 contains 14 residues. Trimming stripped 2 bases from V and 0 bases from J, with 5 bases between. Using reference TRBV18 and TRBJ2-1 for the parts outside the CDR3, the full variable domain is NAGVMQNPRHLVRRRGQEARLRCSPMKGHSHVYWYRQLPEEGLKFMVYLQKENIIDESGMPKERFSAEFPKEGPSILRIQQVVRGDSAAYFCASSPSSSYNEQFFGPGTRLTVL.

The chain carries TRBV7-2 and TRBJ1-3; D is perhaps TRBD1 (5 bases). Germline V gene sequence: CDR1 SGHTA, CDR2 FQGNSA. Deletions cut 1 base from V and 2 bases from J, with 9 bases between. The CDR3 sequence is 15 residues long. The CDR3 DNA follows: TGTGCCAGCAGCTTAGACAGGTGGCCTGGAAACACCATATATTTT. Translating it yields CASSLDRWPGNTIYF. The full variable domain, in which reference TRBV7-2 and TRBJ1-3 provide the parts outside the CDR3, is GAGVSQSPSNKVTEKGKDVELRCDPISGHTALYWYRQSLGQGLEFLIYFQGNSAPDKSGLPSDRFSAERTGGSVSTLTIQRTQQEDSAVYLCASSLDRWPGNTIYFGEGSWLTVV.

This clone was observed a handful of times. This sequence joins TRBV7-9 and TRBJ2-2, with D perhaps TRBD2 (5 bases). The CDR3 loop spans 15 amino acids. From germline, CDR1 is SEHNR and CDR2 FQNEAQ (reference sequence). V lost 4 bases and J lost 5, with 14 bases in between. CDR3 nucleotide sequence: TGTGCCAGCAGCTGGTTCAGCGGTCTGACCGGGGAGCTGTTTTTT. It translates to CASSWFSGLTGELFF.

This clone was counted a few times. The chain couples TRBV2 to TRBJ2-7; tentative D call: TRBD2 (5 bases). Trimming removed 6 bases from V and 6 bases from J, with 15 bases in between. Germline V gene sequence: CDR1 SNHLY, CDR2 FYNNEI. This CDR3 has 13 residues. CDR3 protein: CASSDEVGVEQYV. In nucleotides, the CDR3 is TGTGCCAGCAGCGATGAGGTCGGGGTCGAGCAGTACGTC.

This sequence joins TRBV7-9 and TRBJ1-2; 7 bases match TRBD1. The germline CDR1 and CDR2 sequences are SEHNR and FQNEAQ (reference sequence). This CDR3 region has 15 residues. With V trimmed by 5 bases and J by 13 bases, 19 bases remained unmatched. CDR3 amino acids: CASSTYSPTVKGATF. DNA for the CDR3: TGTGCCAGCAGCACGTACTCCCCGACAGTGAAGGGGGCCACCTTC.

A few counts support this clone. The chain combines TRBV27 with TRBJ1-5, with D perhaps matching TRBD1 (5 bases). V lost 3 bases and J 1 base, leaving 10 bases between the germline ends. CDR1 is MNHEY, CDR2 SMNVEV, per germline (reference sequence). The CDR3 sequence is 15 residues long. The CDR3 DNA reads TGTGCCAGCAGTTTGGCCAGGGCGAGCAATCAGCCCCAGCATTTT. Residues: CASSLARASNQPQHF.

The V and J genes are TRBV4-1 and TRBJ2-1; 11 nucleotides line up with TRBD2. V gave up 3 bases and J gave up 10 bases; unmatched junction bases: 11. Germline-derived CDR1 and CDR2 are MGHRA and YSYEKL. The CDR3 consists of 16 residues. The CDR3 protein is CASSHLIAGGPKEQFF. The CDR3 DNA sequence: TGCGCCAGCAGCCACCTCATAGCGGGGGGGCCTAAGGAGCAGTTCTTC.

This clone has only a few counts. This chain uses TRBV7-2 with TRBJ2-3; D remains unclear. Looked up from germline, CDR1 is SGHTA and CDR2 is FQGNSA. The CDR3 extends over 15 amino acids. V was clipped by 3 bases and J by 0 bases, with 10 bases between them. The CDR3 DNA follows: TGTGCCAGCAGCTTTGGTGGCGGTAGCACAGATACGCAGTATTTT. Protein: CASSFGGGSTDTQYF.